The clone carrying this T cell receptor (beta chain) is deemed medium-sized. The CDR3 loop spans 13 amino acids. Germline CDR1 and CDR2: SEHNR and FQNEAQ (reference sequence). The germline V and J ends were trimmed by 11 bases and 3 bases, with 13 bases remaining between them. Normal lung was sampled as far from the tumour as possible, at least 3 cm. Data came from immunoSEQ multiplex PCR; TCRdb stores just in-frame clones and leaves some out. The sample holds just over 6,500 clones, roughly three quarters seen once. The record originates from a study of immune cell composition in non-small cell lung cancer.

This receptor was taken from a human donor with non-small cell lung cancer. The chain couples TRBV7-9 to TRBJ2-2; maybe TRBD1 (6 bases). The sequenced sample consisted of non-adjacent lung tissue. DNA of the CDR3: TGTGCCCCACGGGACACCTACACCGGGGAGCTGTTTTTT. Its translation: CAPRDTYTGELFF. Variable domain in full (rest from reference TRBV7-9 and TRBJ2-2): DTGVSQNPRHKITKRGQNVTFRCDPISEHNRLYWYRQTLGQGPEFLTYFQNEAQLEKSRLLSDRFSAERPKGSFSTLEIQRTEQGDSAMYLCAPRDTYTGELFFGEGSRLTVL.